This entry features one T cell receptor (beta chain) sequence. This sample stems from a study of CD8 T cells in Susac syndrome. Roughly 0.45 to 1 ug RNA was reverse transcribed with random hexamers. TCRdb used MiXCR to reprocess the immunoSEQ multiplex PCR reads, holding one entry per CDR3 protein. The sample includes 150,000 to 200,000 distinct CDR3 sequences, approximately 93% of them seen just once. Per the germline V gene, CDR1 is SGHTA and CDR2 is FQGTGA. V shed 4 bases, J shed 6 bases, and the junction held 7 bases outside the gene matches. This CDR3 contains 15 residues. Source material: CD4+ T cells from PBMCs. The source of this sequence is a human donor with multiple sclerosis. The chain has TRBV7-3 and TRBJ2-1, with 9 bases matching TRBD1. As DNA, the CDR3 is TGTGCCAGCAGCTCCGGGACAGGGATGGGCAATGAGCAGTTCTTC. As protein: CASSSGTGMGNEQFF.